This TCR beta chain was identified in a study of blood T cells in healthy people across ages (dated by TCRdb to between 2014 and 2017). Study-wide context: Template switching captured roughly one uniquely barcoded TCR beta cDNA molecule per two T cells in model experiments. The study measured age-related changes in TCR beta repertoire diversity using deep sequencing normalized with unique cDNA molecular identifiers. The donors were split into four age groups: young (average 16 years), middle-aged (nearly 40), aged (roughly 68) and long-lived (under 90). To avoid experimental bias, donors of different ages were spread randomly across the sequencing lanes. Using the same blood draw, the study looked at two additional independent replicas of 1 million unique cDNA reads for two donors, one aged 18 to 30 and the other aged 80 or older. General findings and caveats noted by the study authors: Bulk unsorted PBMC profiling prevented conclusive comparison of naive and antigen-experienced compartments. Donor CMV infection status was unknown, potentially confounding age-related changes in expanded clonotypes. Observed TCR beta diversity per million T cells fell roughly linearly with age, and a significant reduction was already apparent by age roughly 40. Compared with the aged group, more naive CD4+ T cells, fewer expanded clones and increased TCR diversity were shown by the long-lived group, suggesting age selection. Estimates of total diversity based on one million sequenced T cells were considered lower bounds and underestimates. Observed TCR beta diversity correlated strongly with the percentage of naive T cells measured by flow cytometry.

CDR3 length: 13 amino acids, cysteine to phenylalanine. Only the CDR3 portion is preserved as DNA: 39 bases, with reading frame beginning at the first base. CDR1 and CDR2 were assigned from the germline V gene as KGHSH and LQKENI. V is pared back by 2 bases and J by 4 bases, with 6 bases lying between the germline termini. To note about this clonotype: No antigen is known for it. Per-base qualities were not stored, and no clone one base away is much larger.

The method behind the library was 5' RACE. Data came from an Illumina HiSeq 2500. A second PCR of about 7 to 12 cycles was performed with a sample-barcoded 5' primer and a J-beta primer mix. Each TCR beta cDNA molecule received a unique molecular identifier from a template-switch 5' adaptor carrying 12 random nucleotides. Each sample yielded at least 3 million CDR3-containing paired-end reads. All of the RNA was converted into first-strand cDNA using the Mint cDNA synthesis kit, with a TRBC-specific oligonucleotide serving as the primer. Following uracil-DNA glycosylase treatment, all cDNA underwent a first 18-cycle PCR with the universal primers M1SS and BC2_uni_R. The paper's data handling went like this. Each sample was normalized by randomly selecting 1 million high-quality reads, each carrying a distinct molecular identifier. Reads sharing molecular identifiers were discarded rather than binned into consensus sequences. MiTCR, with a Q25 quality threshold and the strictest error-elimination algorithm, was used for CDR3 identification, clonotype clustering and error correction. A nonparametric unseen species model with Euler transformation was used to estimate a lower bound on total TCR beta diversity. In TCRdb, the public reads were trimmed at Q25 with fastp and aligned with MiXCR, with productive beta chains retained. Rows are combined by CDR3 protein, so each entry shows the most common genes and DNA. The V and J calls were determined by TCRdb, not by the authors. The sample table lists some 920,000 distinct CDR3 sequences, roughly 51% of them with a count of one. The ten largest clonotypes hold about 20% of the sample.

The approximately 41 donors, aged 6 to 90 years, were systemically healthy Caucasian individuals from Russia. Each donor gave ten milliliters of peripheral blood, collected into EDTA-treated Vacutainer tubes. Ficoll-Paque density-gradient centrifugation was used to isolate PBMCs, with at least 6.5 million per sample. Total RNA, at least 5 micrograms per sample, was extracted from PBMCs with Trizol reagent. Naive CD45RAhigh/CD27high T cell percentages were measured by flow cytometry on a PBMC aliquot from every donor. The chain employs TRBV18 and TRBJ2-1, with no confident D gene call. Sequencing was carried out using blood. The source of this sequence is a woman between 55 and 75 years old in good health. The DNA sequence is given as TGTGCCAGCTCACCAATGGTTTACAATGAGCAGTTCTTC. This codes for CASSPMVYNEQFF.